This T cell receptor beta chain was sequenced in a study of cytomegalovirus exposure and HLA in healthy donors. Overall study context: In an earlier analysis, around 120 million unique TCR beta sequences were found from approximately 170 million T cells.

This clone was seen more than once but under ten times. The CDR3 runs 15 residues. V dropped 5 bases and J dropped 1; count of bases not matched to a gene: 7. The germline V gene has CDR1 SGHTA and CDR2 FQGNSA. The PCR contained 60 Vbeta and 13 Jbeta primers. Produced via immunoSEQ multiplex PCR; TCRdb's table is partial and in-frame only. The sample consists of approximately 110,000 clones, less than 80% of them appearing once. The chain joins TRBV7-2 to TRBJ1-1; 7 nucleotides align to TRBD1. The receptor comes from a woman aged 40 to 49 in good health and CMV-seronegative. Sequenced: PBMCs. In DNA, the CDR3 is TGTGCCAGCAGCCCGTGGACAGGTTCGAACACTGAAGCTTTCTTT. It codes for CASSPWTGSNTEAFF.